Listed below are T cell receptor beta chains from one sample, sequenced in a study of blood T cell repertoires in COVID-19. Assay used: immunoSEQ multiplex PCR; TCRdb lists only in-frame clones, some missing. This table has about 110,000 clones, roughly four fifths appearing once. Sample: peripheral blood. These receptors were collected from a woman aged 55-75 years with acute or convalescent COVID-19. Both conserved end residues are part of each CDR3.

j_call | v_call | cdr3_aa
TRBJ1-2 | TRBV5-5 | CASSLEISFSPGYTF
TRBJ2-6 | TRBV7-9 | CASRSGGANVLTF
TRBJ2-5 | TRBV10-3 | CAISESESAGTQYF
TRBJ2-7 | TRBV3-1/TRBV3-2 | CASSRGAEQYF
TRBJ2-1 | TRBV7-2 | CASSLAPSGGESLFF
TRBJ1-4 | TRBV6-5 | CASSYISTGVDEKLFF
TRBJ2-2 | TRBV20-1 | CSASFRTGELFF
TRBJ1-2 | TRBV7-8 | CASSLGQGVGGYTF
TRBJ1-1 | TRBV12-3/TRBV12-4 | CASSMGQEAFF
TRBJ2-3 | TRBV30 | CAWDRGIGTDTQYF
TRBJ2-2 | TRBV7-2 | CASSLAAGNTGELFF
TRBJ1-5 | TRBV19 | CASTGGLYQPQHF
TRBJ1-1 | TRBV18 | CASSPPGGTTEAFF
TRBJ1-4 | TRBV5-1 | CASSDLTGGMDEKLFF
TRBJ2-7 | TRBV9 | CASSPETSGYSYEQYF
TRBJ1-5 | TRBV2 | CASSGSGNNQPQHF
TRBJ1-1 | TRBV4-1 | CASSQGPQMSTEAFF
TRBJ1-6 | TRBV9 | CASSVGTGDSPLHF
TRBJ2-3 | TRBV5-4 | CASRPSFGGTDTQYF
TRBJ1-5 | TRBV7-9 | CASSSDTTNQPQHF
TRBJ1-6 | TRBV15 | CATSRGGGYNSPLHF
TRBJ1-4 | TRBV19 | CASSISTGRFEKLFF
TRBJ2-2 | TRBV25-1 | CASSVGDRGLSTGELFF
TRBJ1-6 | TRBV15 | CATSRGEGSSYNSPLHF
TRBJ1-2 | TRBV11-3 | CASSSTGSNYGYTF
TRBJ1-3 | TRBV30 | CAWTPGGVNTIYF
TRBJ1-4 | TRBV15 | CATSSSTAPNEKLFF
TRBJ1-4 | TRBV30 | CAWSRQGLNEKLFF
TRBJ2-6 | TRBV7-2 | CASIRTGGAGGANVLTF
TRBJ1-1 | TRBV7-7 | CASVRHDRAPISEAFF
TRBJ1-6 | TRBV2 | CASSENGQKNNSPLHF
TRBJ1-1 | TRBV11-2 | CASSFTGVTEAFF
TRBJ2-1 | TRBV10-3 | CAIGPSGGAYNEQFF